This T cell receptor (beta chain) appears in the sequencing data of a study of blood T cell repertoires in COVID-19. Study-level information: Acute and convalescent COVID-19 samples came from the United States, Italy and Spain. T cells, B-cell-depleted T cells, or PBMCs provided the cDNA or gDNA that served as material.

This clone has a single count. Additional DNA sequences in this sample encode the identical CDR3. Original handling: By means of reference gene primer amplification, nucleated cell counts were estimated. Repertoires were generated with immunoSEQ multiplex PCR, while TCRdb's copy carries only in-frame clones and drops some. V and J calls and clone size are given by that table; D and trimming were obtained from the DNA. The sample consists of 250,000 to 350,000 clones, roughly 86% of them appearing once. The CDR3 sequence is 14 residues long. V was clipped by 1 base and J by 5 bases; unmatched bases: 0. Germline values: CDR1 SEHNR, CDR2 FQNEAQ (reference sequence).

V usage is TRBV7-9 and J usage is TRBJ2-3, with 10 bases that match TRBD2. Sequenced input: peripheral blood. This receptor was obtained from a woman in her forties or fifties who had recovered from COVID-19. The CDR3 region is CASSLVAGGDTQYF. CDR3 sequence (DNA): TGTGCCAGCAGCTTAGTAGCGGGGGGAGATACGCAGTATTTT.